A selection of T cell receptor beta chains follows, all from one sample in a study of pediatric ulcerative colitis. Repertoires were generated with immunoSEQ multiplex PCR, while TCRdb's copy carries only in-frame clones and drops some. The sample holds about 64,000 clones, roughly 90% seen once. Sequencing was performed on blood. These receptors came from a boy aged 5-17 years with severe ulcerative colitis. Both conserved end residues are part of each CDR3. A D gene is named only where the DNA matches it firmly. Rows may omit the clone size; those that give it use once, few, many or a size class.

J gene | CDR3 length | clone size | V gene | D gene | CDR3 protein | CDR3 DNA
TRBJ1-2 | 14 | few | TRBV10-1 | . | CASSPQGENYGYTF | TGCGCCAGCAGCCCCCAGGGAGAGAACTATGGCTACACCTTC
TRBJ2-7 | 13 | . | TRBV29-1 | TRBD1 | CSVGGDRPYEQYF | TGCAGCGTTGGGGGGGACAGGCCCTACGAGCAGTACTTC
TRBJ2-2 | 16 | . | TRBV7-3 | TRBD1 | CASSLTRQGRIGELFF | TGTGCCAGCAGCTTAACCCGACAGGGGCGGATCGGGGAGCTGTTTTTT
TRBJ1-5 | 15 | . | TRBV6-1 | . | CASSTLGDTNQPQHF | TGTGCCAGCAGCACCCTCGGGGACACCAATCAGCCCCAGCATTTT
TRBJ2-5 | 14 | . | TRBV29-1 | . | CSVEFADTGETQYF | TGCAGCGTTGAATTCGCGGATACAGGAGAGACCCAGTACTTC
TRBJ2-1 | 15 | . | TRBV2 | . | CASSEGGQSYNEQFF | TGTGCCAGCAGTGAAGGAGGGCAGTCCTACAATGAGCAGTTCTTC
TRBJ1-1 | 14 | . | TRBV7-3 | . | CASSLQGERAEAFF | TGTGCCAGCAGCTTACAGGGAGAGAGAGCTGAAGCTTTCTTT
TRBJ1-2 | 15 | . | TRBV10-1 | TRBD1 | CASSDSGTAAGGYTF | TGCGCCAGCAGTGATTCCGGGACAGCGGCTGGTGGCTACACCTTC
TRBJ1-1 | 13 | once | TRBV6-5 | TRBD1 | CASSYPGTVEAFF | TGTGCCAGCAGTTACCCCGGGACAGTTGAAGCTTTCTTT
TRBJ1-1 | 12 | few | TRBV29-1 | TRBD1 | CSVEGTGVEAFF | TGCAGCGTTGAGGGGACAGGGGTTGAAGCTTTCTTT
TRBJ1-2 | 14 | few | TRBV27 | . | CATAQRISGYGYTF | TGTGCCACCGCACAGAGGATTTCGGGCTATGGCTACACCTTC
TRBJ2-7 | 16 | . | TRBV5-6 | TRBD2 | CASSFREAGGMYEQYF | TGTGCCAGCAGCTTTCGGGAAGCGGGAGGAATGTACGAGCAGTACTTC